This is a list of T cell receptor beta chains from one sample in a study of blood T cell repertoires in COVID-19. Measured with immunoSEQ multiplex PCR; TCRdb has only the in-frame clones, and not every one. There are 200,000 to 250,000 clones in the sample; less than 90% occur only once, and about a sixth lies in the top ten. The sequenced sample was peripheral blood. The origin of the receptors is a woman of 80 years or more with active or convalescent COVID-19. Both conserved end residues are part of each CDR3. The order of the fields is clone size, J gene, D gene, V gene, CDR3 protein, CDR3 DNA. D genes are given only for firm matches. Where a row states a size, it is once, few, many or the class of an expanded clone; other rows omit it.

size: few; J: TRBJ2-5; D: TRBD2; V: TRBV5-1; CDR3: CASSLGAGDGETQYF; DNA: TGCGCCAGCAGCTTGGGAGCGGGAGATGGGGAGACCCAGTACTTC
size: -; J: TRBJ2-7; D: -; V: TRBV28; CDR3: CASSSLGRSSYEQYF; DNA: TGTGCCAGCAGTTCCTTAGGGAGATCTAGCTACGAGCAGTACTTC
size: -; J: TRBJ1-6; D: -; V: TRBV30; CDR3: CAWSTDNSPLHF; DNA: TGTGCCTGGAGTACGGATAATTCACCCCTCCACTTT
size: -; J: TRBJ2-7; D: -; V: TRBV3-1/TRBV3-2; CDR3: CASSQRASLVYEQYF; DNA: TGTGCCAGCAGCCAAAGGGCTAGCTTAGTCTACGAGCAGTACTTC
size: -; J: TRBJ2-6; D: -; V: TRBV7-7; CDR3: CASSLGGSGANVLTF; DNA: TGTGCTAGCAGCTTAGGAGGCTCTGGGGCCAACGTCCTGACTTTC
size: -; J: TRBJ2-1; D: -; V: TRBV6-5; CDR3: CASRADSYNEQFF; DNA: TGTGCCAGCAGGGCGGACAGCTACAATGAGCAGTTCTTC
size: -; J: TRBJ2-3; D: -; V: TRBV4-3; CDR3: CASSQLLGTDTQYF; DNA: TGCGCCAGCAGCCAACTCCTAGGCACAGATACGCAGTATTTT
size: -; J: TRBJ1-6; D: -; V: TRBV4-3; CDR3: CASSQSDPRSYNSPLHF; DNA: TGCGCCAGCAGCCAAAGCGACCCACGCTCCTATAATTCACCCCTCCACTTT
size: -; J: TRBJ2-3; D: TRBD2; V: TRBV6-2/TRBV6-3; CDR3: CASSTPQRGADTQYF; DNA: TGTGCCAGCAGCACCCCCCAGCGGGGGGCAGATACGCAGTATTTT
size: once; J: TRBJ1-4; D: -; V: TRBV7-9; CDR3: CASSFLGAANEKLFF; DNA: TGTGCCAGCAGCTTCTTGGGGGCGGCTAATGAAAAACTGTTTTTT
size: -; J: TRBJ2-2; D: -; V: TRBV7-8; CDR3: CASSLPVNTGELFF; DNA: TGTGCCAGCAGTCTCCCAGTGAACACCGGGGAGCTGTTTTTT
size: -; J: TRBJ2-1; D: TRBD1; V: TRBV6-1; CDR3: CASSEGTGLGNEQFF; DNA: TGTGCCAGCAGTGAAGGGACAGGCCTAGGCAATGAGCAGTTCTTC
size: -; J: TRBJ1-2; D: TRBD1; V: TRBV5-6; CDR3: CASSKDRDYGYTF; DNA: TGTGCCAGCAGCAAGGACAGGGACTATGGCTACACCTTC
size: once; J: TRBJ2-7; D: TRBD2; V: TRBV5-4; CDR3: CASSRGSGNYEQYF; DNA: TGTGCCAGCAGCCGCGGGAGCGGGAACTACGAGCAGTACTTC
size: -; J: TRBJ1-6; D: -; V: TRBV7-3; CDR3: CASSLQGIGGNSPLHF; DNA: TGTGCCAGCAGCTTACAGGGAATAGGGGGAAATTCACCCCTCCACTTT
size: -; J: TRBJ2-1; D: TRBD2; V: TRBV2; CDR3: CAASLAGGADYNEQFF; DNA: TGTGCCGCCTCTCTTGCGGGGGGGGCTGACTACAATGAGCAGTTCTTC
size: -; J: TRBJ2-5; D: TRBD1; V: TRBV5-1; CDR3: CASSVTGGRETQYF; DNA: TGCGCCAGCAGCGTTACAGGGGGCCGGGAGACCCAGTACTTC
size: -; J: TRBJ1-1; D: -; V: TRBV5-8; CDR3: CASSHGPRTALPIEAFF; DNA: TGTGCCAGCAGCCACGGTCCCCGGACAGCTCTCCCCATTGAAGCTTTCTTT